Presented here are 5 T cell receptor beta chains from one specimen sequenced in a study of early T cells in non-severe SARS-CoV-2 infection. Via MiXCR, TCRdb re-called the 5' RACE reads, giving one row per CDR3 protein. The table records around 50,000 distinct CDR3 sequences, around 5.2% of them present only once. Sample: whole blood. Receptor source: an adult who was a healthcare worker with PCR-confirmed SARS-CoV-2 infection or an uninfected control (not recorded which).

This clonotype was counted many times. The V call is TRBV10-1, the J call TRBJ2-7, with D possibly matching TRBD2 (7 bases). Germline V gives CDR1 WNHNN, CDR2 SYGVQD (reference sequence). The CDR3 loop spans 14 amino acids. V lost 5 bases and J 2 bases, leaving 13 bases between the germline ends. The CDR3 sequence: CASSPAGTTYEQYF. CDR3 bases: TGCGCCAGCAGTCCAGCGGGGACAACCTACGAGCAGTACTTC.

This clonotype was seen many times. The V call is TRBV15, the J call TRBJ2-3; D is perhaps TRBD2 (6 bases). Germline values: CDR1 LNHNV, CDR2 YYDKDF (reference sequence). Trimming removed 5 bases from V and 0 bases from J, with 18 bases in between. The CDR3 runs 17 residues. CDR3 in DNA: TGTGCCACCAGCCCCAATCGGGACTCGCCTAGCACAGATACGCAGTATTTT. As protein: CATSPNRDSPSTDTQYF.

The table lists this clonotype with many counts. The chain joins TRBV6-1 to TRBJ2-7; tentatively, D is TRBD1 (6 bases). The CDR3 has 14 amino acids. Germline lookup yields CDR1 MNHNS and CDR2 SASEGT. Trimming removed 6 bases from V and 2 bases from J, with 14 bases in between. The CDR3, as DNA: TGTGCCAGCAGGAAACCAGGGGTACCCTACGAGCAGTACTTC. It codes for CASRKPGVPYEQYF.

The chain has TRBV20-1 and TRBJ2-3; 7 bases map to TRBD2. The germline CDR1 and CDR2 sequences are DFQATT and SNEGSKA (reference sequence). J was trimmed by 2 bases and V by 5 bases; bases with no gene match: 10. The CDR3 consists of 15 residues. The CDR3 DNA reads as TGCAGTGCTTCACGCGGGAGACTAACCACAGATACGCAGTATTTT. Its protein product is CSASRGRLTTDTQYF.

This clonotype was found many times. The gene calls are TRBV7-6 and TRBJ2-5; D might be TRBD1 (5 bases). Trimming removed 3 bases at V and 5 bases at J, with 16 bases between. Per the germline V gene, CDR1 is SGHVS and CDR2 is FNYEAQ. This CDR3 contains 15 residues. CDR3 in amino acids: CASSFDQGLTETQYF. The DNA of the CDR3 is TGTGCCAGCAGCTTCGATCAGGGATTAACGGAGACCCAGTACTTC.